These 27 T cell receptor beta chains originate from one sample sequenced in a study of early T cells in non-severe SARS-CoV-2 infection. TCRdb recomputed calls from the 5' RACE reads with MiXCR, one row per CDR3 protein. The table has about 59,000 distinct CDR3 sequences, around 12% seen once. Sequenced sample: whole blood. Source of these receptors: an adult who was a healthcare worker with PCR-confirmed SARS-CoV-2 infection or an uninfected control (not recorded which).

This clonotype was counted many times. V gene TRBV5-1 combines with J gene TRBJ2-5; D is perhaps TRBD2 (6 bases). Germline CDR1 is SGHRS and CDR2 is YFSETQ. The CDR3 consists of 13 residues. V was cut by 4 bases and J by 1 base, with 8 bases left in between. CDR3 sequence: CASSPGVQETQYF. DNA of the CDR3: TGCGCCAGCAGCCCGGGGGTCCAAGAGACCCAGTACTTC.

The chain recombines TRBV20-1 with TRBJ2-3, with D unclear. CDR1 is DFQATT, CDR2 SNEGSKA, per germline (reference sequence). The CDR3 has 14 amino acids. V shed 0 bases and J shed 6 bases, with 13 bases lying between them. The CDR3 loop is CSARDGSSVDTQYF. CDR3 in DNA: TGCAGTGCTAGAGATGGGTCTTCCGTTGATACGCAGTATTTT.

This chain joins TRBV11-2 and TRBJ2-5; the match to TRBD1 covers 7 bases. This CDR3 spans 15 amino acids. Germline V gives CDR1 SGHAT, CDR2 FQNNGV. J was trimmed by 5 bases and V by 1 base; bases with no gene match: 7. The CDR3, as DNA: TGTGCCAGCAGCTTAGGGCAGGGGGAACGGGAGACCCAGTACTTC. Its translation: CASSLGQGERETQYF.

This clonotype was detected a few times. V usage is TRBV12-5 and J usage is TRBJ1-4; D not resolved. CDR3 length equals 12 residues. Germline lookup yields CDR1 LGHNT and CDR2 FRNRAP. The ends were cut back, 5 bases at V and 0 bases at J, with 1 base in the middle. CDR3 sequence reads: CASGPTNEKLFF. DNA of the CDR3: TGTGCTAGTGGTCCAACTAATGAAAAACTGTTTTTT. Together with reference TRBV12-5 and TRBJ1-4, the CDR3 gives the full variable domain: DARVTQTPRHKVTEMGQEVTMRCQPILGHNTVFWYRQTMMQGLELLAYFRNRAPLDDSGMPKDRFSAEMPDATLATLKIQPSEPRDSAVYFCASGPTNEKLFFGSGTQLSVL.

This clonotype occurred many times. The chain combines TRBV7-8 with TRBJ1-3; D is uncertain. The V gene's germline CDR1 is SGHVS and CDR2 FQNEAQ. The germline V and J ends were trimmed by 5 bases and 4 bases, with 15 bases remaining between them. The CDR3 sequence is 15 residues long. The CDR3 DNA is TGTGCCAGCAGCCCCCGAGGAGGGTACGGAAACACCATATATTTT. It translates to CASSPRGGYGNTIYF.

Points on this clonotype: This may be a read error, as it is one base from a much larger clone. The chain combines TRBV29-1 with TRBJ2-3; TRBD2 matches at 9 bases. Germline-derived CDR1 and CDR2 are SQVTM and ANQGSEA. CDR3 length: 13 residues. J lost 6 bases, V lost 7 bases, and 8 bases had no gene match. DNA of the CDR3: TGCAGCGCTAGCGGGATGTTCGTGGATACGCAGTATTTT. It codes for CSASGMFVDTQYF.

The sample holds many counts of this clonotype. The CDR3 loop reads CASSFHADTQYF. The CDR3 DNA sequence: TGTGCCAGCAGCTTCCATGCGGATACGCAGTATTTT. V usage is TRBV11-3 and J usage is TRBJ2-3; D remains unclear. Germline V lookup: CDR1 SGHNT, CDR2 YENEEA. This CDR3 is built from 12 residues. Trimming pared 3 bases from V and 6 bases from J, leaving 7 bases between.

The rearrangement links TRBV29-1 to TRBJ2-1, with D perhaps matching TRBD2 (7 bases). Looked up from germline, CDR1 is SQVTM and CDR2 is ANQGSEA. The ends were cut back, 7 bases at V and 3 bases at J, with 16 bases in the middle. This CDR3 is 14 amino acids long. This chain's CDR3 is CSARGGIDYNEQFF. In nucleotides, the CDR3 is TGCAGCGCAAGGGGGGGGATAGACTACAATGAGCAGTTCTTC.

This clonotype has a count of ten or more. V usage is TRBV6-5 and J usage is TRBJ2-2; 7 bases align to TRBD2. J lost 5 bases, V lost 0 bases, and 9 bases had no gene match. Looked up from germline, CDR1 is MNHEY and CDR2 is SVGAGI. This CDR3 region has 17 residues. CDR3 sequence (DNA): TGTGCCAGCAGTTACTCCTGGGCTAGCGGTGTTACCGGGGAGCTGTTTTTT. Amino acids: CASSYSWASGVTGELFF.

V is TRBV4-1 and J is TRBJ2-7; D possibly matches TRBD1 or TRBD2 (5 bases each). The V end was cut by 5 bases, the J end by 3 bases, with 14 bases between. The CDR3 extends over 14 amino acids. Germline CDR1 and CDR2: MGHRA and YSYEKL. Here the CDR3 reads CASSTQRGDYEQYF. The CDR3 DNA is TGCGCCAGCAGCACTCAGAGGGGTGACTACGAGCAGTACTTC.

This clonotype has a count of ten or more. The CDR3 region has the DNA TGTGCCACCAGTGATCCCAGGACAGGGGAGGGATCCTACGAGCAGTACTTC. This encodes CATSDPRTGEGSYEQYF. The chain is built from TRBV24-1 and TRBJ2-7, with 9 bases fitting TRBD1. In germline, CDR1 is KGHDR, CDR2 SFDVKD. Trimming removed 3 bases from V and 1 base from J; junction bases left unmatched: 9. This CDR3 spans 17 amino acids.

At least ten counts were recorded for this clonotype. The genes are TRBV12-3 or TRBV12-4 and TRBJ2-5; 9 nucleotides agree with TRBD2. Unmatched junction bases numbered 5, after V lost 4 bases and J lost 2 bases. The CDR3 covers 15 residues. This chain's CDR3 is CASSSLAGAQETQYF. The CDR3 region has the DNA TGTGCCAGCAGTTCTTTAGCGGGGGCTCAAGAGACCCAGTACTTC.

This clonotype has at least ten counts. The genes are TRBV6-1 and TRBJ2-1; D is unclear. Germline V gives CDR1 MNHNS, CDR2 SASEGT. The CDR3 loop spans 13 amino acids. The germline V and J ends were trimmed by 1 base and 6 bases, with 7 bases remaining between them. The CDR3 nucleotides read TGTGCCAGCAGTGAAGGGCCCTCCAATGAGCAGTTCTTC. It specifies CASSEGPSNEQFF.

This clonotype was counted at least ten times. The chain joins TRBV5-1 to TRBJ1-4; perhaps TRBD1 as D (6 bases). The CDR3 consists of 14 residues. The germline V gene encodes CDR1 SGHRS and CDR2 YFSETQ. Deletions cut 1 base from V and 5 bases from J, with 9 bases between. The DNA for the CDR3 is TGCGCCAGCAGCTTGACAGGGCTAAATGAAAAACTGTTTTTT. Translated: CASSLTGLNEKLFF.

This clonotype was counted between two and nine times. V usage is TRBV6-5 and J usage is TRBJ2-1; the match to TRBD1 covers 8 bases. The CDR3 is 13 amino acids. Germline-derived CDR1 and CDR2 are MNHEY and SVGAGI. The V segment lost 8 bases and the J segment 7 bases; nucleotides outside the gene matches: 7. This CDR3 is CASQRTGTNEQFF. The CDR3 DNA reads as TGTGCCAGCCAGAGGACAGGGACAAATGAGCAGTTCTTC.

This clonotype was counted ten times or more. The chain combines TRBV11-2 with TRBJ2-3; a weak D match, TRBD1 (6 bases). The V and J ends lost 5 bases and 2 bases respectively, with 14 bases between them. This CDR3 is 15 amino acids long. Germline V lookup: CDR1 SGHAT, CDR2 FQNNGV. CDR3 DNA sequence: TGTGCCAGCAGCCAGCCCAGGGGATTCACAGATACGCAGTATTTT. Encoded protein: CASSQPRGFTDTQYF.

This clonotype was seen at least ten times. The V gene is TRBV7-6, the J gene TRBJ2-2; D uncertain. The germline gives CDR1 SGHVS, CDR2 FNYEAQ. This CDR3 has 14 amino acids. The V end lost 2 bases, the J end lost 6 bases, and 10 bases lay between the germline ends. This chain's CDR3 is CASSLKFGSGELFF. CDR3 DNA sequence: TGTGCCAGCAGCTTAAAATTCGGGTCCGGGGAGCTGTTTTTT.

This clonotype was counted ten times or more. The gene calls are TRBV9 and TRBJ2-1; 13 positions match TRBD2. V lost 3 bases and J lost 9; bases outside the gene matches: 6. The CDR3 is 15 amino acids. Per germline, CDR1 SGDLS and CDR2 YYNGEE. The DNA for the CDR3 is TGTGCCAGCAGCGAACTAGCGGGGGGGCCGGGTGAGCAGTTCTTC. Amino acids: CASSELAGGPGEQFF. The complete variable domain, with remaining parts taken from reference TRBV9 and TRBJ2-1, reads DSGVTQTPKHLITATGQRVTLRCSPRSGDLSVYWYQQSLDQGLQFLIQYYNGEERAKGNILERFSAQQFPDLHSELNLSSLELGDSALYFCASSELAGGPGEQFFGPGTRLTVL.

The chain is built from TRBV2 and TRBJ2-3; the match to TRBD2 covers 9 bases. The V segment lost 3 bases and the J segment 1 base; nucleotides outside the gene matches: 5. CDR1 and CDR2 (germline): SNHLY, FYNNEI. The CDR3 covers 16 residues. DNA for the CDR3: TGTGCCAGCAGTGAGATAGCGGGAGTCGGCACAGATACGCAGTATTTT. It translates to CASSEIAGVGTDTQYF.

This clonotype came up many times. The chain joins TRBV6-5 to TRBJ2-2; TRBD1 matches at 9 bases. Germline CDR1 reads MNHEY; CDR2 reads SVGAGI. This CDR3 contains 16 residues. Trimming at V came to 0 bases and at J to 8 bases, leaving 7 bases not matched to a gene. This CDR3 is CASSYSHFGQGGELFF. The CDR3 DNA follows: TGTGCCAGCAGTTACTCGCATTTTGGACAGGGGGGGGAGCTGTTTTTT.

The chain links TRBV4-1 to TRBJ2-1, with D perhaps matching TRBD1 (5 bases). V shed 0 bases and J shed 9 bases, with 15 bases lying between them. CDR1 MGHRA and CDR2 YSYEKL come from the germline V gene. The CDR3 runs 15 residues. The CDR3 nucleotides are TGCGCCAGCAGCCAAGATGGGCAGGGATTCGGTGAGCAGTTCTTC. Translated, it gives CASSQDGQGFGEQFF.

The chain uses TRBV6-5 and TRBJ1-6, with D uncertain. Trimming removed 0 bases from V and 3 bases from J, with 9 bases in between. Germline loops: CDR1 MNHEY, CDR2 SVGAGI. This CDR3 region has 16 residues. The CDR3 region has the DNA TGTGCCAGCAGTTACTCGCCGGACGGCTATAATTCACCCCTCCACTTT. This gives the protein CASSYSPDGYNSPLHF.

The V and J genes are TRBV28 and TRBJ1-2; 7 nucleotides match TRBD1. V gave up 5 bases and J gave up 1 base; unmatched junction bases: 4. Germline V lookup: CDR1 MDHEN, CDR2 SYDVKM. The CDR3 has 14 amino acids. The CDR3 here is CASSTRQGNYGYTF. CDR3 coding DNA: TGTGCCAGCAGTACTCGACAGGGTAACTATGGCTACACCTTC.

This clonotype appeared a few times. The chain combines TRBV14 with TRBJ2-1; the match to TRBD2 covers 11 bases. From germline, CDR1 is SGHDN and CDR2 FVKESK. V gave up 3 bases and J gave up 8 bases; unmatched junction bases: 15. The CDR3 spans 18 residues. CDR3 in amino acids: CASSHGLAGGTTHHEQFF. CDR3 coding DNA: TGTGCCAGCAGCCATGGTCTAGCGGGGGGTACCACACATCATGAGCAGTTCTTC.

This clonotype was observed many times. The chain joins TRBV7-2 to TRBJ2-1, with 7 bases matching TRBD2. This CDR3 contains 14 residues. V dropped 1 base and J dropped 7; count of bases not matched to a gene: 4. Germline V CDR1 and CDR2: SGHTA, FQGNSA. The chain's CDR3 is CASSLEGLYNEQFF. The CDR3 DNA sequence: TGTGCCAGCAGCTTAGAGGGACTATATAATGAGCAGTTCTTC. The full variable domain, completed using reference TRBV7-2 and TRBJ2-1, is GAGVSQSPSNKVTEKGKDVELRCDPISGHTALYWYRQSLGQGLEFLIYFQGNSAPDKSGLPSDRFSAERTGGSVSTLTIQRTQQEDSAVYLCASSLEGLYNEQFFGPGTRLTVL.

In this sample, this clonotype turned up a few times. The chain has TRBV2 and TRBJ1-5; D remains ambiguous. This CDR3 spans 14 amino acids. Germline CDR1 and CDR2: SNHLY and FYNNEI. V was clipped by 5 bases and J by 8 bases, with 16 bases between them. Here the CDR3 DNA reads TGTGCCAGCAGTCCTAACCTACGGACTGAGCCCCAGCATTTT. This gives the protein CASSPNLRTEPQHF.

The V call is TRBV29-1, the J call TRBJ2-3; the match to TRBD2 covers 14 bases. V was pared by 4 bases and J by 2 bases, with 8 bases of the junction left unmatched. This CDR3 is built from 17 residues. Germline values: CDR1 SQVTM, CDR2 ANQGSEA. The CDR3 nucleotides read TGCAGCGTTGTGGCCGGGACTAGCGGGAGTTACACAGATACGCAGTATTTT. Its protein is CSVVAGTSGSYTDTQYF.